A selection of T cell receptor beta chains follows, all from one sample in a study of cytomegalovirus exposure and HLA in healthy donors. Only in-frame clones appear in the TCRdb table, and some are missing; sequencing was by immunoSEQ multiplex PCR. The profile shows roughly 300,000 clones, more than 75% of them singletons. The material sequenced was PBMCs. Receptors originate from a young woman in good health and CMV-seronegative. CDR3s include the opening cysteine and the closing phenylalanine or tryptophan. A D gene is named only where the DNA matches it firmly. Where a row states a size, it is once, few, many or the class of an expanded clone; other rows omit it.

d_call: .; clone_size: .; j_call: TRBJ2-7; cdr3_length: 16; v_call: TRBV28; cdr3_nt: TGTGCCAGCACCCCCAGGGGCAGGGGAATTTCCTACGAGCAGTACTTC; cdr3_aa: CASTPRGRGISYEQYF
d_call: TRBD2; clone_size: .; j_call: TRBJ2-5; cdr3_length: 14; v_call: TRBV5-1; cdr3_nt: TGCGCCAGCAGCAGGGAGGGGAGGAGCGAGACCCAGTACTTC; cdr3_aa: CASSREGRSETQYF
d_call: .; clone_size: .; j_call: TRBJ1-6; cdr3_length: 14; v_call: TRBV14; cdr3_nt: TGTGCCAGCAGCGACGGACAGTATAATTCACCCCTCCACTTT; cdr3_aa: CASSDGQYNSPLHF
d_call: .; clone_size: .; j_call: TRBJ2-7; cdr3_length: 16; v_call: TRBV30; cdr3_nt: TGTGCCTGGAGTGTTGGTTCTCAAGGGGGGGTTTACGAGCAGTACTTC; cdr3_aa: CAWSVGSQGGVYEQYF
d_call: TRBD2; clone_size: .; j_call: TRBJ2-1; cdr3_length: 17; v_call: TRBV5-5; cdr3_nt: TGTGCCAGCAGCTTGACGTGGCGGGAGGGTCTCTACAATGAGCAGTTCTTC; cdr3_aa: CASSLTWREGLYNEQFF
d_call: .; clone_size: .; j_call: TRBJ2-1; cdr3_length: 13; v_call: TRBV10-3; cdr3_nt: TGTGCCATCAGTGAGTCGACTAGTATCGAGCAGTTCTTC; cdr3_aa: CAISESTSIEQFF
d_call: .; clone_size: .; j_call: TRBJ1-1; cdr3_length: 14; v_call: TRBV19; cdr3_nt: TGTGCCAGTAGTCAAATGTCGCGGAGCACTGAAGCTTTCTTT; cdr3_aa: CASSQMSRSTEAFF
d_call: TRBD1; clone_size: .; j_call: TRBJ1-2; cdr3_length: 14; v_call: TRBV28; cdr3_nt: TGTGCCAGCACGTACGCGGACAGGGTAGTTGGCTACACCTTC; cdr3_aa: CASTYADRVVGYTF
d_call: .; clone_size: once; j_call: TRBJ2-5; cdr3_length: 13; v_call: TRBV18; cdr3_nt: TGTGCCAGCTCACCACCATCTCAGGGGACCCAGTACTTC; cdr3_aa: CASSPPSQGTQYF
d_call: TRBD1; clone_size: .; j_call: TRBJ2-7; cdr3_length: 18; v_call: TRBV30; cdr3_nt: TGTGCCTGGAGTGTACCGACAGGGGAAACGTTTGGAAGATACGAGCAGTACTTC; cdr3_aa: CAWSVPTGETFGRYEQYF
d_call: TRBD1; clone_size: once; j_call: TRBJ1-2; cdr3_length: 15; v_call: TRBV5-8; cdr3_nt: TGTGCCAGCAGCTTGACGGGACAGCTTGACTATGGCTACACCTTC; cdr3_aa: CASSLTGQLDYGYTF
d_call: .; clone_size: .; j_call: TRBJ2-7; cdr3_length: 15; v_call: TRBV4-1; cdr3_nt: TGCGCCAGCAGCCAAGGTCCAGGGGACCGCTACGAGCAGTACTTC; cdr3_aa: CASSQGPGDRYEQYF
d_call: .; clone_size: .; j_call: TRBJ2-3; cdr3_length: 12; v_call: TRBV10-3; cdr3_nt: TGTGCCATCGGAGCGGTTACAGATACGCAGTATTTT; cdr3_aa: CAIGAVTDTQYF
d_call: TRBD1; clone_size: .; j_call: TRBJ1-2; cdr3_length: 13; v_call: TRBV28; cdr3_nt: TGTGCCAGCAACACCGGGACAGACTATGGCTACACCTTC; cdr3_aa: CASNTGTDYGYTF
d_call: TRBD2; clone_size: .; j_call: TRBJ2-1; cdr3_length: 16; v_call: TRBV7-6; cdr3_nt: TGTGCCAGCAGCTTAGCCAGCGGGAGCTCCTACAATGAGCAGTTCTTC; cdr3_aa: CASSLASGSSYNEQFF
d_call: TRBD2; clone_size: .; j_call: TRBJ2-3; cdr3_length: 16; v_call: TRBV30; cdr3_nt: TGTGCCTGGAGTGTACGCGCGGGAGTTCGCACAGATACGCAGTATTTT; cdr3_aa: CAWSVRAGVRTDTQYF
d_call: .; clone_size: .; j_call: TRBJ1-2; cdr3_length: 16; v_call: TRBV19; cdr3_nt: TGTGCCAGTAGTATCAGGGGCCCTTCTCCTAACTATGGCTACACCTTC; cdr3_aa: CASSIRGPSPNYGYTF
d_call: TRBD1; clone_size: few; j_call: TRBJ2-7; cdr3_length: 15; v_call: TRBV4-2; cdr3_nt: TGTGCCAGCAGCCCCTCTTCACAGGGGGCCTACGAGCAGTACTTC; cdr3_aa: CASSPSSQGAYEQYF
d_call: TRBD2; clone_size: .; j_call: TRBJ2-7; cdr3_length: 14; v_call: TRBV5-6; cdr3_nt: TGTGCCAGCAGCCCCCCGGGGGGGGGCGCCGAGCAGTACTTC; cdr3_aa: CASSPPGGGAEQYF
d_call: .; clone_size: .; j_call: TRBJ2-3; cdr3_length: 15; v_call: TRBV6-5; cdr3_nt: TGTGCCAGCACATATGACTCCGCCCGTCCAGATACGCAGTATTTT; cdr3_aa: CASTYDSARPDTQYF
d_call: .; clone_size: .; j_call: TRBJ2-2; cdr3_length: 12; v_call: TRBV28; cdr3_nt: TGTGCCAGCGACAGGAACACCGGGGAGCTGTTTTTT; cdr3_aa: CASDRNTGELFF
d_call: .; clone_size: .; j_call: TRBJ2-1; cdr3_length: 18; v_call: TRBV4-1; cdr3_nt: TGCGCCAGCAGCCATGCCGCGGGGCGCCAGCGGCCCTACAATGAGCAGTTCTTC; cdr3_aa: CASSHAAGRQRPYNEQFF
d_call: TRBD2; clone_size: .; j_call: TRBJ2-1; cdr3_length: 15; v_call: TRBV2; cdr3_nt: TGTGCCAGCAGTGCGGGGCTAGCGGGATACAATGAGCAGTTCTTC; cdr3_aa: CASSAGLAGYNEQFF
d_call: .; clone_size: .; j_call: TRBJ2-7; cdr3_length: 14; v_call: TRBV6-1; cdr3_nt: TGTGCCAGCCTTGGCCTTGCCCGCTCCTACGAGCAGTACTTC; cdr3_aa: CASLGLARSYEQYF
d_call: TRBD1; clone_size: .; j_call: TRBJ1-1; cdr3_length: 13; v_call: TRBV4-3; cdr3_nt: TGCGCCAGCAGCCAGCGACAGGGGACTGAAGCTTTCTTT; cdr3_aa: CASSQRQGTEAFF
d_call: TRBD2; clone_size: .; j_call: TRBJ2-3; cdr3_length: 15; v_call: TRBV15; cdr3_nt: TGTGCCACCAGCACCGGGACTAGCAATGCAGATACGCAGTATTTT; cdr3_aa: CATSTGTSNADTQYF
d_call: TRBD1; clone_size: once; j_call: TRBJ1-6; cdr3_length: 14; v_call: TRBV19; cdr3_nt: TGTGCCAGTAGTATATCAGGGGGCAGTTTACCCCTCCATTTT; cdr3_aa: CASSISGGSLPLHF
d_call: TRBD1; clone_size: .; j_call: TRBJ1-5; cdr3_length: 14; v_call: TRBV15; cdr3_nt: TGTGCCACCACTGACAGGGGCTCAAATCAGCCCCAGCATTTT; cdr3_aa: CATTDRGSNQPQHF
d_call: TRBD2; clone_size: .; j_call: TRBJ2-2; cdr3_length: 16; v_call: TRBV9; cdr3_nt: TGTGCCAGCAGCTCAGCGGGAGGGCCAGGGATCGGGGAGCTGTTTTTT; cdr3_aa: CASSSAGGPGIGELFF
d_call: .; clone_size: few; j_call: TRBJ2-5; cdr3_length: 15; v_call: TRBV7-9; cdr3_nt: TGTGCCAGCAGCTTAGGGTCGGCAAGCGAAGAGACCCAGTACTTC; cdr3_aa: CASSLGSASEETQYF
d_call: TRBD2; clone_size: .; j_call: TRBJ2-3; cdr3_length: 16; v_call: TRBV6-6; cdr3_nt: TGTGCCAGCAGGGGTGGGACTAGCGGAGATCCAGATACGCAGTATTTT; cdr3_aa: CASRGGTSGDPDTQYF
d_call: TRBD2; clone_size: .; j_call: TRBJ2-3; cdr3_length: 16; v_call: TRBV7-9; cdr3_nt: TGTGCCAGCAGCTTAGGGGCTAGCGGTCCCACAGATACGCAGTATTTT; cdr3_aa: CASSLGASGPTDTQYF
d_call: TRBD2; clone_size: .; j_call: TRBJ2-3; cdr3_length: 15; v_call: TRBV7-3; cdr3_nt: TGTGCCAGCAGCCCCGGGCAGGGAGGGACAGATACGCAGTATTTT; cdr3_aa: CASSPGQGGTDTQYF
d_call: .; clone_size: .; j_call: TRBJ2-7; cdr3_length: 15; v_call: TRBV9; cdr3_nt: TGTGCCAGCAGCGTTGCAGCCGGGACATCCTACGAGCAGTACTTC; cdr3_aa: CASSVAAGTSYEQYF
d_call: .; clone_size: .; j_call: TRBJ2-3; cdr3_length: 15; v_call: TRBV7-3; cdr3_nt: TGTGCCAGCAGCCGGAGTCTGGGGGCGCTGGATACGCAGTATTTT; cdr3_aa: CASSRSLGALDTQYF
d_call: .; clone_size: once; j_call: TRBJ2-2; cdr3_length: 16; v_call: TRBV28; cdr3_nt: TGTGCCAGCAGGCAGGGGTGGTTATGGGACACCGGGGAGCTGTTTTTT; cdr3_aa: CASRQGWLWDTGELFF
d_call: TRBD1; clone_size: .; j_call: TRBJ1-1; cdr3_length: 15; v_call: TRBV27; cdr3_nt: TGTGCCAGCAGTTTCTACCGGGACAGGGGTTCTGAAGCTTTCTTT; cdr3_aa: CASSFYRDRGSEAFF
d_call: TRBD1; clone_size: .; j_call: TRBJ1-1; cdr3_length: 11; v_call: TRBV6-6; cdr3_nt: TGTGCCGCCCAGGGGGTTACTGAAGCTTTCTTT; cdr3_aa: CAAQGVTEAFF
d_call: .; clone_size: .; j_call: TRBJ2-7; cdr3_length: 14; v_call: TRBV7-2; cdr3_nt: TGTGCCAGCAGCTTAGGACGGGAGTACTACGAGCAGTACTTC; cdr3_aa: CASSLGREYYEQYF
d_call: TRBD1; clone_size: .; j_call: TRBJ1-2; cdr3_length: 17; v_call: TRBV28; cdr3_nt: TGTGCCAGCAGTTTAATGGTTGGACAGGGCCTCTCTTATGGCTACACCTTC; cdr3_aa: CASSLMVGQGLSYGYTF
d_call: .; clone_size: .; j_call: TRBJ1-1; cdr3_length: 15; v_call: TRBV27; cdr3_nt: TGTGCCAGCAGTTTATATGGTTACTTGAACACTGAAGCTTTCTTT; cdr3_aa: CASSLYGYLNTEAFF
d_call: TRBD2; clone_size: .; j_call: TRBJ2-3; cdr3_length: 19; v_call: TRBV7-8; cdr3_nt: TGTGCCAGCAGCTTACTCAGACTGAGAGAGCGGGAGGTGACAGATACGCAGTATTTT; cdr3_aa: CASSLLRLREREVTDTQYF
d_call: TRBD1; clone_size: .; j_call: TRBJ1-5; cdr3_length: 18; v_call: TRBV12-5; cdr3_nt: TGTGCTAGTGGTTACCCGGACAGGGGCGGATATAGCAATCAGCCCCAGCATTTT; cdr3_aa: CASGYPDRGGYSNQPQHF
d_call: TRBD1; clone_size: .; j_call: TRBJ2-7; cdr3_length: 15; v_call: TRBV5-4; cdr3_nt: TGTGCCAGCAGCTTGTCGGGACAGGGCTCCCACGAGCAGTACTTC; cdr3_aa: CASSLSGQGSHEQYF
d_call: .; clone_size: .; j_call: TRBJ2-3; cdr3_length: 14; v_call: TRBV28; cdr3_nt: TGTGCCAGCAGTTTAGCACAGGCTGGGGATACGCAGTATTTT; cdr3_aa: CASSLAQAGDTQYF
d_call: TRBD1; clone_size: .; j_call: TRBJ2-7; cdr3_length: 15; v_call: TRBV19; cdr3_nt: TGTGCCAGTATGCCCCTTGGGACAGGGTCTTACGAGCAGTACTTC; cdr3_aa: CASMPLGTGSYEQYF